This TCR beta chain was observed in a study of blood T cells in healthy people across ages. About the research overall: Capture by template switching was about one barcoded beta molecule per two T cells.

Alongside a J-beta primer mix, a sample-barcoded 5' primer served in a second PCR lasting about 7 to 11 cycles. The template-switch adaptor, which had 12 random nucleotides, put a tag on each cDNA molecule. TCRdb itself ran the 5' RACE reads through MiXCR, one entry per CDR3 protein. Among about 640,000 distinct CDR3 sequences listed, 45% to 65% were seen once. Study-level results: The CMV status of each donor remained undetermined, and this could have confounded shifts in expanded clonotypes.

Per sample, at least 5.5 micrograms of total RNA were extracted. The CDR3 consists of 15 residues. The V and J ends lost 4 bases and 7 bases, in that order; junction bases with no gene match: 10. Germline CDR1 and CDR2: MDHEN and SYDVKM. About this clonotype: Its cognate antigen is unknown.

The receptor was derived from a man between 60 and 75 years old in good health. The chain couples TRBV28 to TRBJ2-7, with 10 bases matching TRBD1. What was sequenced was blood. CDR3 in amino acids: CASSSGGQGLREQYF. In DNA, the CDR3 is TGTGCCAGCAGTTCGGGGGGACAGGGGTTGAGGGAGCAGTACTTC.